The clone carrying this T cell receptor (beta chain) was seen at least ten times. These data come from a study of T cells in Graves' hyperthyroidism and ophthalmopathy. This CDR3 is 17 amino acids long. Trimming took off 0 bases at V and 2 bases at J, with 15 bases between the two ends. Germline V gene sequence: CDR1 MNHNY, CDR2 SVGAGI (reference sequence). RNA transcripts gave rise to amplified TCR beta CDR3 regions. In the first-round RT-PCR of the TCR CDR3, the HTBI primer set was used. TCRdb reprocessed the multiplex PCR reads with MiXCR, giving one entry per CDR3 protein. The sample has hundreds of thousands of distinct CDR3 sequences, roughly 19% seen once; the top ten hold less than 40%.

The sequenced sample consisted of blood. The rearrangement links TRBV6-6 to TRBJ2-3; possible D gene TRBD2, 5 bases. The source of this sequence is a middle-aged man with Graves' ophthalmopathy. The CDR3 protein is CASSYSRGPSNTDTQYF. As DNA, the CDR3 is TGTGCCAGCAGTTACTCGAGAGGGCCATCCAACACAGATACGCAGTATTTT.